Each of the 6 T cell receptor beta chains below was sequenced from the same sample in a study of tissue T cells after allogeneic stem cell transplantation. The protocol was immunoSEQ multiplex PCR, while the TCRdb copy is restricted to in-frame clones and leaves out a portion. The sample holds under 50,000 clones, more than 90% seen once. Sequenced material: blood, taken before transplantation. The receptors here all came from a woman aged 35 to 75 who later had graft-versus-host disease after an allogeneic stem cell transplant.

CDR3 sequence reads: CASSSRVDTEAFF. CDR3 DNA sequence: TGTGCCAGTAGTAGCAGGGTCGACACTGAAGCTTTCTTT. V is TRBV19 and J is TRBJ1-1; D is perhaps TRBD1 (5 bases). The CDR3 runs 13 residues. Trimming removed 4 bases from V and 3 bases from J, with 9 bases in between. The V gene's germline CDR1 is LNHDA and CDR2 SQIVND (reference sequence).

The count of this clone is one. The chain is built from TRBV19 and TRBJ1-1, with D unresolved. The CDR3 consists of 12 residues. Trimming shortened V by 3 bases and J by 1 base, and 3 bases separated the two germline ends. Germline loops: CDR1 LNHDA, CDR2 SQIVND (reference sequence). CDR3 sequence: CASSIGNTEAFF. In nucleotides, the CDR3 is TGTGCCAGTAGTATTGGGAACACTGAAGCTTTCTTT.

To note about this clone: The germline gene is not matched at one end of the junction; a read error may be the cause. J is TRBJ2-7 and V is TRBV12-3 or TRBV12-4; weak D call: TRBD1 (6 bases). The CDR3 is 12 amino acids. The DNA of the CDR3 is TGTGCCAGCAGGTTAGACAGGCGCGAGCAGTACTTC. Protein product: CASRLDRREQYF.

Only one count was recorded for this clone. CDR3 amino acids: CASSIAGGNSPLHF. DNA of the CDR3: TGTGCCAGTAGTATAGCAGGGGGTAATTCACCCCTCCACTTT. The V and J genes are TRBV19 and TRBJ1-6, with 7 bases identical to TRBD1. In germline, CDR1 is LNHDA, CDR2 SQIVND (reference sequence). The CDR3 covers 14 residues. The V gene end was trimmed by 1 base and the J gene end by 6 bases; junction bases not matched to a gene: 0. Based on the CDR3 plus reference TRBV19 and TRBJ1-6, the full variable domain is DGGITQSPKYLFRKEGQNVTLSCEQNLNHDAMYWYRQDPGQGLRLIYYSQIVNDFQKGDIAEGYSVSREKKESFPLTVTSAQKNPTAFYLCASSIAGGNSPLHFGNGTRLTVT.

The rearrangement uses TRBV6-2 or TRBV6-3 and TRBJ2-7; weak D call: TRBD1 (6 bases). CDR1 is MNHEY, CDR2 SVGEGT, per germline. V was trimmed by 2 bases and J by 4 bases, leaving 15 bases between them. The CDR3 extends over 15 amino acids. For the CDR3, the DNA is TGTGCCAGCAGTTACGGGGACATGGAATCTTACGAGCAGTACTTC. This gives the protein CASSYGDMESYEQYF.

In this sample, this clone turned up once. This chain uses TRBV5-1 with TRBJ1-1, with TRBD1 as a possible D gene (6 bases). The CDR3 length is 14 residues. The V gene's germline CDR1 is SGHRS and CDR2 YFSETQ. The germline V and J ends were trimmed by 5 bases and 1 base, with 12 bases remaining between them. The CDR3 is CASRTGLPNTEAFF. The CDR3 DNA sequence: TGCGCCAGCAGGACAGGACTCCCGAACACTGAAGCTTTCTTT. The full variable domain, its missing parts supplied by reference TRBV5-1 and TRBJ1-1, is KAGVTQTPRYLIKTRGQQVTLSCSPISGHRSVSWYQQTPGQGLQFLFEYFSETQRNKGNFPGRFSGRQFSNSRSEMNVSTLELGDSALYLCASRTGLPNTEAFFGQGTRLTVV.